Below are 9 T cell receptor beta chains sequenced from a single sample in a study of T cells after yellow fever vaccination. TCRdb re-analysed the 5' RACE reads in MiXCR, keeping a single row per CDR3 protein. The profile shows 500,000 to 650,000 distinct CDR3 sequences, approximately 13% of them singletons. Source: PBMCs, taken on the day of the yellow fever booster vaccination. The source is a man under 40 who received the YFV17D yellow fever vaccine.

This clonotype was seen a handful of times. This chain joins TRBV6-5 and TRBJ1-3; 8 nucleotides agree with TRBD1. CDR3 size: 15 residues. V lost 0 bases to trimming and J lost 3 bases; unmatched junction nucleotides: 1. The germline V gene has CDR1 MNHEY and CDR2 SVGAGI. CDR3 sequence (DNA): TGTGCCAGCAGTTACTCGACAGGGGTTGGAAACACCATATATTTT. As protein: CASSYSTGVGNTIYF.

This clonotype was found many times. The V and J genes are TRBV5-6 and TRBJ1-5; maybe TRBD1 (6 bases). The CDR3 extends over 16 amino acids. CDR1 SGHDT and CDR2 YYEEEE come from the germline V gene. Trimming took off 1 base at V and 4 bases at J, with 15 bases between the two ends. The CDR3 loop reads CASSLYRQARNQPQHF. The CDR3 coding sequence is TGTGCCAGCAGCTTGTACCGACAGGCCAGAAATCAGCCCCAGCATTTT.

The chain recombines TRBV28 with TRBJ2-7; possibly TRBD2 for D (5 bases). Trimming stripped 8 bases from V and 5 bases from J, with 16 bases between. Germline V gene lookup returns CDR1 MDHEN and CDR2 SYDVKM. The CDR3 runs 13 residues. The CDR3 here is CASGRGRKNEQYF. The CDR3 bases are TGTGCCAGCGGGAGAGGGAGAAAGAACGAGCAGTACTTC. The full variable domain, its missing parts supplied by reference TRBV28 and TRBJ2-7, is DVKVTQSSRYLVKRTGEKVFLECVQDMDHENMFWYRQDPGLGLRLIYFSYDVKMKEKGDIPEGYSVSREKKERFSLILESASTNQTSMYLCASGRGRKNEQYFGPGTRLTVT.

V and J are TRBV27 and TRBJ2-7; TRBD2 aligns across 9 bases. This CDR3 region has 15 residues. Germline assignment: CDR1 MNHEY and CDR2 SMNVEV (reference sequence). The J segment lost 6 bases and the V segment lost 3 bases, leaving 9 bases of the junction unmatched. CDR3 nucleotide sequence: TGTGCCAGCAGTTTCATGGCTAGCGGGGATGGCGAGCAGTACTTC. It translates to CASSFMASGDGEQYF.

The rearrangement links TRBV12-5 to TRBJ2-7; 10 bases align to TRBD2. CDR3 length: 21 residues. V lost 1 base, J lost 0 bases, and 18 bases stayed unmatched. Germline V CDR1 and CDR2: LGHNT, FRNRAP. Here the CDR3 reads CASGLAHLLIAGGPSSYEQYF. CDR3 bases: TGTGCTAGTGGTTTGGCTCACTTACTGATAGCGGGAGGTCCCAGCTCCTACGAGCAGTACTTC.

V and J are TRBV15 and TRBJ1-6; D is unclear. CDR1 LNHNV and CDR2 YYDKDF come from the germline V gene (reference sequence). V lost 1 base to trimming and J lost 10 bases, with 14 bases between them. CDR3 length equals 15 residues. CDR3 DNA: TGTGCCACCAGCAGAGGAGAGGCTTTGGACTCACCCCTCCACTTT. Its translation: CATSRGEALDSPLHF.

This clonotype was detected ten times or more. The chain links TRBV29-1 to TRBJ2-7, with TRBD2 matching 10 bases. CDR1 is SQVTM and CDR2 is ANQGSEA in the germline V gene. With V trimmed by 7 bases and J by 2 bases, 2 bases remained unmatched. This CDR3 contains 12 residues. Written as DNA, the CDR3 is TGCAGCGGGACTAGCGGAACCTACGAGCAGTACTTC. This translates into CSGTSGTYEQYF.

This clonotype was picked up one time. An end of the junction differs from the germline gene, which may be a read error. The V and J genes are TRBV4-3 and TRBJ2-2; perhaps D is TRBD1 or TRBD2 (5 bases each). In germline, CDR1 is LGHNA, CDR2 YSLEER. This CDR3 is built from 17 residues. In DNA, the CDR3 is TGCGCCAGCAGCCAACACCGGGACGCAAAACCCACCGTGGAGCTGTTTTTT. Amino acid sequence: CASSQHRDAKPTVELFF.

This clonotype occurred once. The J gene is TRBJ2-1, the V gene TRBV7-2, with 8 bases aligning to TRBD2. The CDR3 length is 15 residues. The germline gives CDR1 SGHTA, CDR2 FQGNSA. Unmatched junction bases numbered 4, after V lost 4 bases and J lost 2 bases. The CDR3 DNA reads as TGTGCCAGCAGCTATATTAGCGGGGCCTACAATGAGCAGTTCTTC. Amino acid sequence: CASSYISGAYNEQFF.